This TCR beta chain derives from a study of T cell responses to AZD1222 COVID-19 vaccine (dated by TCRdb to the early 2020s). Study-level background: A total of about 250 trial participants underwent TCR sequencing, of whom nearly 210 had received two doses of AZD1222 and 26 had received two doses of the MenACWY control vaccine. Trial participants were enrolled into age subgroups of 18-55, 56-69 and 70-plus years, which contained 148, 28 and 57 TCR-sequenced participants, respectively. General findings and caveats noted by the study authors: Conclusions about previously exposed vaccinees are limited, since just a handful of AZD1222 recipients were seropositive for SARS-CoV-2 at baseline. Epitopes outside the regions mutated in the B.1.351 and B.1.1.7 variants were reportedly recognized by nearly half of the unique spike-specific TCRs. A significant rise in spike-specific TCR breadth and depth was observed after two AZD1222 doses relative to day 0 and relative to MenACWY recipients. Participants were mostly white British and included more females than males, and it was suggested by the authors that clonal diversity may have been underestimated. In the small 56-69-year group, the increase in depth fell short of significance, most likely because of low power. The vaccine-associated CD4 TCRs covered the entire spike protein, and the dominant responses fell in regions 160-218 and 743-854. Because no day 14 peak-response samples were available, the repertoires could be characterized only after the peak T cell response.

The junction shows trimming of 6 bases on V and 4 bases on J, and the gene matches do not reach 4 bases of it. The germline V gene gives CDR1 as MNHEY and CDR2 as SVGAGI. Its CDR3 holds 15 amino acids, cysteine through phenylalanine. Only the CDR3 DNA stays, 45 bases, in frame from base 1. The CDR3 regions of human TCRbeta chains were analyzed by immunosequencing. As for the original processing: TCRs in the repertoires were compared against a reference library of SARS-CoV-2-specific TCRs that had been generated with the MIRA antigen-specificity platform. Breadth meant the fraction of unique TCRs that were SARS-CoV-2-associated, whereas depth meant the fraction of total T cells that were SARS-CoV-2-associated. Using the MIRA data, each spike-specific TCR was mapped to the spike region that the TCR reacts to and placed in a CD4 or CD8 class. Log10-transformed breadth and depth values were compared by one-way ANOVA with Sidak's multiple comparisons tests. The immuneACCESS repertoire file appears here via TCRdb, limited to in-frame rearrangements. These files lack a portion of the clones; in checked studies, under half of the deficit traces to unresolved V genes, and the cause of the others is not known. Clonal size and the V and J genes are those of that table, whereas D and trimming came from the DNA. The sample yields 150,000 to 200,000 clones; 80% to 90% were counted once. The ten largest clones take up 11% of the sample.

The sample's time point label, decoded: about 28 days (+/-7) after the second vaccine dose. AZD1222 recipients whose second dose came at about 4 weeks and those whose second dose came at about 12 weeks were combined into one group, since spike-specific TCR depth and breadth did not differ between the two schedules. Samples from vaccinated people were obtained from the UK trials COV001 and COV002, which included a single-blind randomized controlled phase 2/3 trial of AZD1222 (ChAdOx1 nCoV-19) in healthy adults. Trial participant PBMC samples were collected at day 0 and day 28 after the second dose for TCRbeta chain sequencing. About this clone itself: Its target antigen remains unknown. Base quality data are lacking; no much larger clone is found one base away.

Material: peripheral blood, obtained 28 days after the second AZD1222 dose. The V and J genes are TRBV6-5 and TRBJ2-3, and 13 junction bases match TRBD2. The source is an adult who received the AZD1222 COVID-19 vaccine. The CDR3 loop reads CASRVLAGGSDTQYF. The DNA reads as follows: TGTGCCAGCAGAGTACTAGCGGGGGGGTCAGATACGCAGTATTTT.